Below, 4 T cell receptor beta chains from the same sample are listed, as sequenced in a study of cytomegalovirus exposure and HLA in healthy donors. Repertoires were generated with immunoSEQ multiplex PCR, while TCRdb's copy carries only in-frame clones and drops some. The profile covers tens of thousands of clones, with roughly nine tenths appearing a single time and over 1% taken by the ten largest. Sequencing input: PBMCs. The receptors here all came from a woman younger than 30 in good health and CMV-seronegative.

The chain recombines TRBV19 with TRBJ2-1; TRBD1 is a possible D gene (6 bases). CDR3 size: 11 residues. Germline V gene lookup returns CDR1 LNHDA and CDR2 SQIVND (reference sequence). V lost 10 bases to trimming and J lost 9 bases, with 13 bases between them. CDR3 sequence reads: CATKDSPEQFF. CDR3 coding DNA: TGTGCCACAAAGGACAGCCCTGAGCAGTTCTTC.

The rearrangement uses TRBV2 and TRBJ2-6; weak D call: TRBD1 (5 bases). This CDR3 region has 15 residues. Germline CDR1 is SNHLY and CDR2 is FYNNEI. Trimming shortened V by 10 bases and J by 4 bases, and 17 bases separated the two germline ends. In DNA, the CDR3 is TGTGCCACCCTCACCCAGGGTGCAGGGGCCAACGTCCTGACTTTC. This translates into CATLTQGAGANVLTF.

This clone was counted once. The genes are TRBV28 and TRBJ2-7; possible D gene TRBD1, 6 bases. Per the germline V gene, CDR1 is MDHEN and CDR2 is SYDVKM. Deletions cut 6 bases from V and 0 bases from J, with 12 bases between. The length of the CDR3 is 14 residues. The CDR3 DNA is TGTGCCAGCAGCCCCCAGGGGCCCTCCTACGAGCAGTACTTC. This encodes CASSPQGPSYEQYF.

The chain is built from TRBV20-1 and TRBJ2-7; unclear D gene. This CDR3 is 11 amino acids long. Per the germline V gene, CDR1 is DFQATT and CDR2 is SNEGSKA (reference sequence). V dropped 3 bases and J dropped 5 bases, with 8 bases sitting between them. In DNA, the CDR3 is TGCAGTGCTAGTTTGAGTGACGAGCAGTACTTC. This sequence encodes CSASLSDEQYF.